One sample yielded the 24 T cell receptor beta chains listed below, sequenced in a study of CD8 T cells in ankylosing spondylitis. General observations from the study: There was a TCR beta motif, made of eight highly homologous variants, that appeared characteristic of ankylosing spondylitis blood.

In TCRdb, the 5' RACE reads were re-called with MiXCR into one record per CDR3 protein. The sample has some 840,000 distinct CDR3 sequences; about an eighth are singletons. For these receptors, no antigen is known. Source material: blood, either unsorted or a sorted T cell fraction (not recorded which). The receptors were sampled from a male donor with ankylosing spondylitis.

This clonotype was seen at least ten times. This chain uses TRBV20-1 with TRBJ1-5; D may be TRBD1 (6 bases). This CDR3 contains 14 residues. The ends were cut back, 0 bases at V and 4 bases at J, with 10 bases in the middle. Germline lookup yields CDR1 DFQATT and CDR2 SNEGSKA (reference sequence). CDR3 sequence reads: CSARDFTGNQPQHF. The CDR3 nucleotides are TGCAGTGCTAGAGATTTCACAGGGAATCAGCCCCAGCATTTT.

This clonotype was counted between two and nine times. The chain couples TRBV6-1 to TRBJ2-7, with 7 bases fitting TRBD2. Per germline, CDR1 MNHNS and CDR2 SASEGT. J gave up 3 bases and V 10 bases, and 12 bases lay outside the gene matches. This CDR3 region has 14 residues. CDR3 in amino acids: CATAEGGTLYEQYF. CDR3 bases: TGTGCCACCGCCGAGGGAGGGACCCTCTACGAGCAGTACTTC.

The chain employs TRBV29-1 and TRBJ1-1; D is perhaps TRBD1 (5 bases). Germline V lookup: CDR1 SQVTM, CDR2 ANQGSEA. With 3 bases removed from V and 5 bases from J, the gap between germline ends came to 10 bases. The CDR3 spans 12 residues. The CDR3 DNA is TGCAGCGTTGATTCAGGGATTACTGAAGCTTTCTTT. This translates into CSVDSGITEAFF.

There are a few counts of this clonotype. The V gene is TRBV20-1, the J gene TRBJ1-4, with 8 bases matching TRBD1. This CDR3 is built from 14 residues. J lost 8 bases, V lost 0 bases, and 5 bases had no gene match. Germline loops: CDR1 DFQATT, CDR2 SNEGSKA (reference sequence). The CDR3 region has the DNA TGCAGTGCTAGAGACTTTCAGGGGGCGGAAAAACTGTTTTTT. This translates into CSARDFQGAEKLFF.

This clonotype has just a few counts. The CDR3 region has the DNA TGTGCCAGCAGCTTCGGGGGGGACGGGATTGAGCAGTTCTTC. It specifies CASSFGGDGIEQFF. This chain connects TRBV7-2 to TRBJ2-1; 8 bases map to TRBD2. Germline values: CDR1 SGHTA, CDR2 FQGNSA. The CDR3 consists of 14 residues. Germline trimming cut 3 bases from V and 9 bases from J; bases unmatched to any gene: 7.

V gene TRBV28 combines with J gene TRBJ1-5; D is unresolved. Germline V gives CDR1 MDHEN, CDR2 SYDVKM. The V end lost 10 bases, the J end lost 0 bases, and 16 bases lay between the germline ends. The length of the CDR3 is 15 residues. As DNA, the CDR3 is TGTGCCACCCTTTGGGCCCCGGATAGCAATCAGCCCCAGCATTTT. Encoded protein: CATLWAPDSNQPQHF.

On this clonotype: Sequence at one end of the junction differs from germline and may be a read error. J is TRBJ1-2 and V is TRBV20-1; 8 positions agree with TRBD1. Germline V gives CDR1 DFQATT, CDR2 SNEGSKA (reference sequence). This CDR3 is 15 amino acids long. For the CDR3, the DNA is TGCTGTGCTAGTAGAGGACAGGGCTTGGACTATGGCTACACCTTC. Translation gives CCASRGQGLDYGYTF.

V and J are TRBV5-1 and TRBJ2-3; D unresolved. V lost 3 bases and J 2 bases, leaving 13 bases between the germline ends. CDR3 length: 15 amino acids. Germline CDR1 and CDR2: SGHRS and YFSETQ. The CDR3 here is CASSSQVVFTDTQYF. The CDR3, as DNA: TGCGCCAGCAGCTCTCAGGTGGTCTTCACAGATACGCAGTATTTT.

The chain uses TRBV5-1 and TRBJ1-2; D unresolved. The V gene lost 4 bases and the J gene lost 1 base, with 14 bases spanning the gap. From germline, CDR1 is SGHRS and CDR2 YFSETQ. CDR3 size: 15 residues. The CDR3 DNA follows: TGCGCCAGCAGCCCGGTGGCGGGCCTTAACTATGGCTACACCTTC. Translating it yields CASSPVAGLNYGYTF.

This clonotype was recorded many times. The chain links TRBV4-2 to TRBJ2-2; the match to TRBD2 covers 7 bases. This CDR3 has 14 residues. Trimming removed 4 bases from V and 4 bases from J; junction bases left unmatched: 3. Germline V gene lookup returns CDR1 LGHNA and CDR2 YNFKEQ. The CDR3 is CASSPAGSTGELFF. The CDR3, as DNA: TGTGCCAGCAGCCCAGCGGGGAGCACCGGGGAGCTGTTTTTT.

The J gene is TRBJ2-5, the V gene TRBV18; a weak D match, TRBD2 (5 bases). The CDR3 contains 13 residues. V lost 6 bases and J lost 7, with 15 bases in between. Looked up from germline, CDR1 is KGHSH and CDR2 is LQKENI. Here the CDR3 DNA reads TGTGCCAGCTCGATACGCGGACTTGGGACCCAGTACTTC. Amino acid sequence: CASSIRGLGTQYF.

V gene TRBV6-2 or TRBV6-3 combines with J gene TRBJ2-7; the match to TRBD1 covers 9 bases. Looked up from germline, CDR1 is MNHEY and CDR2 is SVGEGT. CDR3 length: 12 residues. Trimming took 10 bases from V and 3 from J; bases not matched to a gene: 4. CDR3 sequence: CAIGTGSYEQYF. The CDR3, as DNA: TGTGCCATCGGGACAGGGAGCTACGAGCAGTACTTC.

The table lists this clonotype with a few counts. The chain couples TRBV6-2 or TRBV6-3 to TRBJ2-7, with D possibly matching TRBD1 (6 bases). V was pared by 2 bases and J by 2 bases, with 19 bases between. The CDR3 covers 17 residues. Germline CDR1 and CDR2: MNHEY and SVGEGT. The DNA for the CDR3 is TGTGCCAGCAGTTACCCAACCCCTCGGACAGTTACCTACGAGCAGTACTTC. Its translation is CASSYPTPRTVTYEQYF.

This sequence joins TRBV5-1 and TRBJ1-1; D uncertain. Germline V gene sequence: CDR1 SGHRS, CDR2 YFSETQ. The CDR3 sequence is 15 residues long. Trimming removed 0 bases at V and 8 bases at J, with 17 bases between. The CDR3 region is CASSLGIGPQIEAFF. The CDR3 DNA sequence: TGCGCCAGCAGCTTGGGCATAGGGCCCCAGATAGAAGCTTTCTTT.

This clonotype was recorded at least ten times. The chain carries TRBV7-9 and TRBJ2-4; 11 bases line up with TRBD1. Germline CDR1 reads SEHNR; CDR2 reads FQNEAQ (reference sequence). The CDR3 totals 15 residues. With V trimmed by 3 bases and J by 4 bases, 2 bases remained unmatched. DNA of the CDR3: TGTGCCAGCAGCTTTGGGACAGGGGGTAAAAACATTCAGTACTTC. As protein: CASSFGTGGKNIQYF.

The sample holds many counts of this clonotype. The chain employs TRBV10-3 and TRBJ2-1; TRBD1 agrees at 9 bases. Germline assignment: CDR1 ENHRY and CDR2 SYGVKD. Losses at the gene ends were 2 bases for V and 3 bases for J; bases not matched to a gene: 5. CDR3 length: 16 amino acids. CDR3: CAISELGGQGYNEQFF. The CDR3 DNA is TGTGCCATCAGTGAGCTGGGGGGACAGGGCTACAATGAGCAGTTCTTC.

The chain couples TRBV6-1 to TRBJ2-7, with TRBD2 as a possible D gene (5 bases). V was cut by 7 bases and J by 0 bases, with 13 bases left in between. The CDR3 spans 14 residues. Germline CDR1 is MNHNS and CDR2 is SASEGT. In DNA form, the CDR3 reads TGTGCCAGCACCCTAGCTGGGAGCTCCTACGAGCAGTACTTC. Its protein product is CASTLAGSSYEQYF.

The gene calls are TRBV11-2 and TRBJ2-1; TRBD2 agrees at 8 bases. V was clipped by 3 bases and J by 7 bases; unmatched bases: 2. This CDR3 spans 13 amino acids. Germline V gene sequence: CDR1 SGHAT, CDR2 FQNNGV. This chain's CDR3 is CASSFRLANEQFF. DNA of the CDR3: TGTGCCAGCAGCTTCAGACTAGCGAATGAGCAGTTCTTC.

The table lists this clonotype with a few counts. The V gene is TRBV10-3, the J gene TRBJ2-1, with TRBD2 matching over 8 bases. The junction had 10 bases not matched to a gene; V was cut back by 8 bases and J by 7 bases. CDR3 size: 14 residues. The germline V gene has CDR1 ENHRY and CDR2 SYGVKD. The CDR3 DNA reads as TGTGCCATCGGCCTACTAGCGGAGCCAAATGAGCAGTTCTTC. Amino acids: CAIGLLAEPNEQFF.

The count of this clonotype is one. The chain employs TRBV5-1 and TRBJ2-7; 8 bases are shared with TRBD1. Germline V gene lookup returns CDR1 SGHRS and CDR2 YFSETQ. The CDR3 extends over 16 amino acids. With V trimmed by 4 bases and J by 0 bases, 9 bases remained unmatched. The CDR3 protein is CASSLPRTGLSYEQYF. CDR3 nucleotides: TGCGCCAGCAGCCTCCCTAGGACAGGGCTCTCCTACGAGCAGTACTTC. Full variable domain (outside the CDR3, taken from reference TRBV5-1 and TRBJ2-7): KAGVTQTPRYLIKTRGQQVTLSCSPISGHRSVSWYQQTPGQGLQFLFEYFSETQRNKGNFPGRFSGRQFSNSRSEMNVSTLELGDSALYLCASSLPRTGLSYEQYFGPGTRLTVT.

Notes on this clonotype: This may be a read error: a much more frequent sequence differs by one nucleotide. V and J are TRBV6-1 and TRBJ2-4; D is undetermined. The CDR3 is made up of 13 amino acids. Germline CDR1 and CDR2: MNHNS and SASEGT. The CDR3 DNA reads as TGTGACAGCAAGAGGATAGCCAAAAACATTCAGTACTTC. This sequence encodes CDSKRIAKNIQYF.

CDR3 DNA: TGTGCCAGCAGTTTATCGAAGGACGCCGGGGAGCTGTTTTTT. Protein sequence: CASSLSKDAGELFF. J is TRBJ2-2 and V is TRBV27; D is unclear. Trimming shortened V by 0 bases and J by 6 bases, and 8 bases separated the two germline ends. The CDR3 has 14 amino acids. Germline V lookup: CDR1 MNHEY, CDR2 SMNVEV (reference sequence).

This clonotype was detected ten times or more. CDR3 sequence reads: CSASLENNQPQHF. In nucleotides, the CDR3 is TGCAGTGCTAGTTTAGAGAACAATCAGCCCCAGCATTTT. This chain joins TRBV20-1 and TRBJ1-5, with D hard to call. Per germline, CDR1 DFQATT and CDR2 SNEGSKA (reference sequence). The CDR3 covers 13 residues. V was shortened by 3 bases and J by 3 bases, with 9 bases between the two germline ends.

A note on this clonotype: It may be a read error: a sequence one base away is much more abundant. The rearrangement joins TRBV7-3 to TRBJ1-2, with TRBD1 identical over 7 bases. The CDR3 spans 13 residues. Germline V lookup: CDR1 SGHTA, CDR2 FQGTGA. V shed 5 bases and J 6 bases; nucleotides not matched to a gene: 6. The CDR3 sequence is CASSPDRFHGYTF. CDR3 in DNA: TGTGCCAGCAGCCCGGACAGGTTCCATGGCTACACCTTC.